This TCR beta chain was obtained from a study of CD8 T cell repertoires and HIV-1 epitope variants. At the level of the study: Twenty-five autologous and known Gag and Nef epitope variant peptides each stimulated T cells separately. The baseline condition was 1M T cells left uncultured. Study outcomes and limitations: Of about 10 antigen-specific beta clonotypes, over 5 appeared to cross-react with escape variants.

The germline V gene encodes CDR1 SGHTA and CDR2 FQGNSA. The CDR3 length is 19 residues. Trimming cost V 1 base and J 5 bases; bases outside gene matches: 14. Sequencing used immunoSEQ multiplex PCR; TCRdb keeps in-frame clones, though not all of them. The sample lists about 6,000 clones; roughly 60% were seen once. A note on this clone: Antigen specificity is unknown.

Sequenced material: cultured CD8+ T cells derived from PBMCs. The chain uses TRBV7-2 and TRBJ2-1; 10 positions match TRBD2. The receptor's source is a male donor with HIV. For the CDR3, the DNA is TGTGCCAGCAGCTTAGGTTGGAGCGGGGGGGCGCGAGGGAACAATGAGCAGTTCTTC. Its protein is CASSLGWSGGARGNNEQFF.